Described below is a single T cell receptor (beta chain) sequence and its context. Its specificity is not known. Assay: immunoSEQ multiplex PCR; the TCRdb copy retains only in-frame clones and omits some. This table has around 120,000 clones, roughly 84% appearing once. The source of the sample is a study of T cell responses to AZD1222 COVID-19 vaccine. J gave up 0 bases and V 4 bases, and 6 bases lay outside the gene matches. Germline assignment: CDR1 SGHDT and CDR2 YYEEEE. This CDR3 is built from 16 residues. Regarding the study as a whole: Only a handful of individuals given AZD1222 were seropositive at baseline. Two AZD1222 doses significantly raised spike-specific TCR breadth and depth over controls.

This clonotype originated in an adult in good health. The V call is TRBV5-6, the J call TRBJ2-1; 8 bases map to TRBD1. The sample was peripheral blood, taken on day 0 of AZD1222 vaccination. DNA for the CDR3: TGTGCCAGCAGCCAAAAGACAGGGGCCTCCTACAATGAGCAGTTCTTC. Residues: CASSQKTGASYNEQFF. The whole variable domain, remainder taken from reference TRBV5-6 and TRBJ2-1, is DAGVTQSPTHLIKTRGQQVTLRCSPKSGHDTVSWYQQALGQGPQFIFQYYEEEERQRGNFPDRFSGHQFPNYSSELNVNALLLGDSALYLCASSQKTGASYNEQFFGPGTRLTVL.